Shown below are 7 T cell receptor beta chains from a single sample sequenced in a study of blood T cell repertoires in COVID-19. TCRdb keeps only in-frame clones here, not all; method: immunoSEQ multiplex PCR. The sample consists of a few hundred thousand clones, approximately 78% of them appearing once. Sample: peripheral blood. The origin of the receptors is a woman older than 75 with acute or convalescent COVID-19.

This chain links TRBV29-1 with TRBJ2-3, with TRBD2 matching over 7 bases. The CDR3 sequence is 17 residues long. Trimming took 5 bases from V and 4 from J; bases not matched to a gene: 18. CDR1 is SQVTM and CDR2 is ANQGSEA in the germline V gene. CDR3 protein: CSVTVARREGVADTQYF. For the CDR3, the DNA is TGCAGCGTTACGGTTGCGAGGAGGGAGGGAGTGGCAGATACGCAGTATTTT.

The CDR3 DNA reads as TGTGCCAGCGGCGGGACAGTGGACAATCAGCCCCAGCATTTT. Its translation: CASGGTVDNQPQHF. The chain employs TRBV25-1 and TRBJ1-5, with TRBD1 identical over 7 bases. V was pared by 8 bases and J by 3 bases, with 7 bases of the junction left unmatched. The CDR3 contains 14 residues. Germline CDR1 is MGHDK and CDR2 is SYGVNS.

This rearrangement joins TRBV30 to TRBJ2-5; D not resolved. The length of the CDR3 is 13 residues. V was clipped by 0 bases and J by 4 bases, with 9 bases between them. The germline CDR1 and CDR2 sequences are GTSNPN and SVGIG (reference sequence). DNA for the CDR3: TGTGCCTGGAGTGTAAGCTTGGTAGAGACCCAGTACTTC. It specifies CAWSVSLVETQYF.

CDR3 protein: CAITQGGNTEAFF. The DNA of the CDR3 is TGTGCCATCACGCAGGGAGGGAACACTGAAGCTTTCTTT. The chain is built from TRBV10-3 and TRBJ1-1, with D possibly matching TRBD1 (5 bases). CDR1 is ENHRY and CDR2 is SYGVKD in the germline V gene. Deletions cut 7 bases from V and 1 base from J, with 10 bases between. There are 13 residues in the CDR3.

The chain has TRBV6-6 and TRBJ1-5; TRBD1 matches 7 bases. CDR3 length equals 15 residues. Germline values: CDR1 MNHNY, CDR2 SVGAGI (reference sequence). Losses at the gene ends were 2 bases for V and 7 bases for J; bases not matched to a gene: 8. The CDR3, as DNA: TGTGCCAGCAGTTACGAAGGACAGGTCTGGCAGCCCCAGCATTTT. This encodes CASSYEGQVWQPQHF.

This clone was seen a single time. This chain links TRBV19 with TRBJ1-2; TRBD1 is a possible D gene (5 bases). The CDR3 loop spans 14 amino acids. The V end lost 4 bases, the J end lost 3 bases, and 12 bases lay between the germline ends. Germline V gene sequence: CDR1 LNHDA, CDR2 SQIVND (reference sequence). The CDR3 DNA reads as TGTGCCAGTAGTACGATGCCCAGGGACTATGGCTACACCTTC. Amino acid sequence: CASSTMPRDYGYTF.

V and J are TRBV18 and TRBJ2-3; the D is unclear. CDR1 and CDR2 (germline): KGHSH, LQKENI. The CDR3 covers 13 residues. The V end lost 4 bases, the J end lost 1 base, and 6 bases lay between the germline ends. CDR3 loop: CASSLTGTDTQYF. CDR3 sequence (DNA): TGTGCCAGCTCACTAACGGGCACAGATACGCAGTATTTT.